Below, one T cell receptor beta chain is given with its context. At one of its ends the junction is not consistent with the germline gene, which may arise from a read error. The sample originates from a study of blood T cells in healthy people across ages. Together with a sample-barcoded 5' primer, a J-beta primer mix was included in a second PCR lasting about 6 to 12 cycles. Any given sample supplied a minimum of 2.5 million CDR3-containing paired-end reads. TCRdb passed the 5' RACE reads through MiXCR, listing each CDR3 protein once. This sample has hundreds of thousands of distinct CDR3 sequences; about 46% occur once, and the top ten carry about a sixth. The CDR3 covers 21 residues. Looked up from germline, CDR1 is LGHDT and CDR2 is YNNKEL (reference sequence).

The receptor was derived from a man older than 75 in good health. The sequenced sample was blood. The V and J genes are TRBV3-1 and TRBJ2-1, with 7 nucleotides matching TRBD1. The J call may be wrong; the DNA end is better matched by TRBJ2-7. The CDR3 DNA follows: TGTGCCAGTAGCCAAGATAGGCGTCGGGACAGAAATCTCCGCTCCTACAATGAGCAGTACTTC. It encodes CASSQDRRRDRNLRSYNEQYF.